These 18 T cell receptor beta chains originate from one sample sequenced in a study of blood T cell repertoires in COVID-19. Using immunoSEQ multiplex PCR, the repertoire was profiled, and TCRdb retains in-frame clones only, with some absent. In the table there are 400,000 to 450,000 clones, 80% to 90% of which are singletons. The sample consisted of peripheral blood. Receptors were obtained from a young woman with active or convalescent COVID-19.

The V gene is TRBV5-1, the J gene TRBJ2-1, with 11 bases aligning to TRBD2. The ends lost 1 base at V and 7 bases at J; junction bases unmatched: 1. CDR1 is SGHRS and CDR2 is YFSETQ in the germline V gene. There are 14 residues in the CDR3. CDR3 nucleotide sequence: TGCGCCAGCAGCTTGTTAGCGGGAGGGAATGAGCAGTTCTTC. Its translation is CASSLLAGGNEQFF. Supplemented by reference TRBV5-1 and TRBJ2-1, the full variable domain reads KAGVTQTPRYLIKTRGQQVTLSCSPISGHRSVSWYQQTPGQGLQFLFEYFSETQRNKGNFPGRFSGRQFSNSRSEMNVSTLELGDSALYLCASSLLAGGNEQFFGPGTRLTVL.

The chain combines TRBV5-5 with TRBJ1-2; the D gene is possibly TRBD1 (5 bases). Per germline, CDR1 SGHKS and CDR2 YYEKEE (reference sequence). Trimming pared 0 bases from V and 3 bases from J, leaving 15 bases between. The CDR3 has 16 amino acids. As DNA, the CDR3 is TGTGCCAGCAGCTTGGTCGACAGTCCTGAGTACTATGGCTACACCTTC. Residues: CASSLVDSPEYYGYTF.

The rearrangement uses TRBV7-9 and TRBJ1-4; tentatively, D is TRBD1 (6 bases). The germline V gene encodes CDR1 SEHNR and CDR2 FQNEAQ (reference sequence). Trimming took off 5 bases at V and 5 bases at J, with 15 bases between the two ends. The CDR3 totals 15 residues. The CDR3 coding sequence is TGTGCCAGCAGCCTCGTTCCAACAGGGAATGAAAAACTGTTTTTT. It encodes CASSLVPTGNEKLFF.

The rearrangement links TRBV10-2 to TRBJ2-7, with 9 bases aligning to TRBD2. After removal of 8 bases from V and 2 bases from J, the junction contained 7 bases not matched to a gene. CDR1 WSHSY and CDR2 SAAADI come from the germline V gene. This CDR3 region has 14 residues. In nucleotides, the CDR3 is TGCGCCAGCGACCAATCTAGCGGGACCTACGAGCAGTACTTC. It is translated as CASDQSSGTYEQYF.

This chain uses TRBV5-5 with TRBJ1-1, with 9 nucleotides matching TRBD1. CDR1 and CDR2 (germline): SGHKS, YYEKEE (reference sequence). Trimming took 4 bases from V and 11 from J; bases not matched to a gene: 6. The CDR3 consists of 12 residues. DNA for the CDR3: TGTGCCAGCAGCCTCCACGACAGGGGGGCTTTCTTT. Translating it yields CASSLHDRGAFF.

This clone came up a few times. CDR3 DNA sequence: TGTGCCAGCAGCGCGCGGACTAGCGGGAGGACCTCCTACGAGCAGTACTTC. Its protein product is CASSARTSGRTSYEQYF. The chain is built from TRBV7-2 and TRBJ2-7, with TRBD2 matching 14 bases. The junction had 6 bases not matched to a gene; V was cut back by 5 bases and J by 0 bases. The CDR3 loop spans 17 amino acids. CDR1 is SGHTA and CDR2 is FQGNSA in the germline V gene.

The V and J genes are TRBV30 and TRBJ1-4; tentatively, D is TRBD1 (6 bases). The CDR3 is 16 residues long. Germline-derived CDR1 and CDR2 are GTSNPN and SVGIG (reference sequence). V was clipped by 0 bases and J by 12 bases, with 23 bases between them. The CDR3, as DNA: TGTGCCTGGAGTGTATGGTGCCAGGGGTCTGAATGTGAACTGTTTTTT. Translated: CAWSVWCQGSECELFF.

This clone was seen more than once but under ten times. This chain uses TRBV4-1 with TRBJ2-7; TRBD2 aligns across 8 bases. CDR3 length equals 15 residues. Germline loops: CDR1 MGHRA, CDR2 YSYEKL. V dropped 3 bases and J dropped 3; count of bases not matched to a gene: 7. This chain's CDR3 is CASSQPTSGSYEQYF. CDR3 nucleotides: TGCGCCAGCAGCCAGCCTACCAGCGGGAGCTACGAGCAGTACTTC.

V and J are TRBV2 and TRBJ1-1, with D perhaps matching TRBD1 (6 bases). Trimming shortened V by 7 bases and J by 5 bases, and 20 bases separated the two germline ends. The germline V gene has CDR1 SNHLY and CDR2 FYNNEI. There are 15 residues in the CDR3. CDR3 DNA: TGTGCCAGCACCGGCCCCAGGGGATGGGGGACTGAAGCTTTCTTT. Translated, it gives CASTGPRGWGTEAFF.

The chain is built from TRBV5-6 and TRBJ1-3, with no clear D. The CDR3 is 12 amino acids. Trimming shortened V by 2 bases and J by 11 bases, and 11 bases separated the two germline ends. The V gene's germline CDR1 is SGHDT and CDR2 YYEEEE. The CDR3 DNA reads as TGTGCCAGCAGCTTTCCGAAGTCGGCCATATATTTT. It translates to CASSFPKSAIYF. Complete variable domain (other parts from reference TRBV5-6 and TRBJ1-3): DAGVTQSPTHLIKTRGQQVTLRCSPKSGHDTVSWYQQALGQGPQFIFQYYEEEERQRGNFPDRFSGHQFPNYSSELNVNALLLGDSALYLCASSFPKSAIYFGEGSWLTVV.

At least ten counts were recorded for this clone. This chain uses TRBV5-1 with TRBJ2-7; a possible D gene is TRBD2 (5 bases). The CDR3 consists of 16 residues. The germline gives CDR1 SGHRS, CDR2 YFSETQ. V shed 0 bases and J shed 0 bases, with 13 bases lying between them. CDR3 in DNA: TGCGCCAGCAGCTTGGCCTCCGGACTGAGCTCCTACGAGCAGTACTTC. Its translation: CASSLASGLSSYEQYF.

This clone was seen once. This sequence joins TRBV7-2 and TRBJ2-2; 8 bases line up with TRBD1. V was pared by 4 bases and J by 6 bases, with 19 bases of the junction left unmatched. This CDR3 spans 19 amino acids. The germline V gene has CDR1 SGHTA and CDR2 FQGNSA. The DNA of the CDR3 is TGTGCCAGCAGCTGGGGACCCTTCGTTGACAGGGGCGTCTCCGGGGAGCTGTTTTTT. Translating it yields CASSWGPFVDRGVSGELFF. Combining the CDR3 with reference TRBV7-2 and TRBJ2-2 gives the whole variable domain GAGVSQSPSNKVTEKGKDVELRCDPISGHTALYWYRQSLGQGLEFLIYFQGNSAPDKSGLPSDRFSAERTGGSVSTLTIQRTQQEDSAVYLCASSWGPFVDRGVSGELFFGEGSRLTVL.

V and J are TRBV12-5 and TRBJ2-5; 7 positions agree with TRBD1. Germline values: CDR1 LGHNT, CDR2 FRNRAP. V shed 1 base and J 2 bases; nucleotides not matched to a gene: 7. This CDR3 is 16 amino acids long. The CDR3 here is CASGLGGKGQQETQYF. The CDR3 bases are TGTGCTAGTGGTTTGGGGGGAAAGGGACAGCAAGAGACCCAGTACTTC.

V usage is TRBV10-2 and J usage is TRBJ1-1, with D maybe TRBD1 (6 bases). Germline CDR1 reads WSHSY; CDR2 reads SAAADI. The CDR3 runs 14 residues. Trimming pared 0 bases from V and 4 bases from J, leaving 9 bases between. The CDR3 is CASSESQGSTEAFF. The CDR3 DNA reads TGCGCCAGCAGTGAGTCCCAGGGGAGCACTGAAGCTTTCTTT.

This chain links TRBV5-6 with TRBJ1-5; TRBD1 matches at 9 bases. V lost 4 bases, J lost 4 bases, and 6 bases stayed unmatched. The germline V gene has CDR1 SGHDT and CDR2 YYEEEE. The CDR3 length is 15 residues. CDR3 nucleotides: TGTGCCAGCAGCCCCGGACAGGGGCTGAATCAGCCCCAGCATTTT. This encodes CASSPGQGLNQPQHF.

This chain joins TRBV15 and TRBJ1-5, with D tentatively TRBD1 (5 bases). The germline V gene encodes CDR1 LNHNV and CDR2 YYDKDF (reference sequence). This CDR3 region has 14 residues. V lost 0 bases, J lost 6 bases, and 9 bases lay in between. CDR3 loop: CATSREVGAQPQHF. CDR3 nucleotide sequence: TGTGCCACCAGCAGAGAGGTAGGGGCTCAGCCCCAGCATTTT.

The rearrangement joins TRBV9 to TRBJ2-2; 10 bases line up with TRBD2. Trimming removed 4 bases from V and 3 bases from J; junction bases left unmatched: 6. CDR1 SGDLS and CDR2 YYNGEE come from the germline V gene. The CDR3 contains 16 residues. This CDR3 reads CASSPRTSGYTGELFF. CDR3 coding DNA: TGTGCCAGCAGCCCCCGGACTAGCGGCTACACCGGGGAGCTGTTTTTT.

The gene calls are TRBV29-1 and TRBJ2-7; TRBD2 aligns across 9 bases. The CDR3 length is 14 residues. Germline V gives CDR1 SQVTM, CDR2 ANQGSEA. Trimming removed 7 bases from V and 6 bases from J; junction bases left unmatched: 13. The CDR3 DNA reads as TGCAGCGCCCGCCGGGGGGGGACTAGCCCCGAGCAGTACTTC. Translated: CSARRGGTSPEQYF.